This T cell receptor beta chain was documented in a study of Graves' ophthalmopathy and Graves' hyperthyroidism (dated by TCRdb to 2017 to 2018). Background on the whole study: Peripheral blood was collected before any treatment was given, at the time of initial diagnosis. The study used TCR beta repertoire signatures to distinguish Graves' ophthalmopathy from Graves' hyperthyroidism and to predict progression to ophthalmopathy. In total, 135 blood samples were TCR-sequenced: some 43 ophthalmopathy, approximately 80 hyperthyroidism and roughly 17 hyperthyroidism-to-ophthalmopathy patients. To explore V-J signatures that separate ophthalmopathy from hyperthyroidism, a discovery set of 95 to 100 patients was enrolled, consisting of roughly 45 with ophthalmopathy and under 65 with stable hyperthyroidism. The independent validation cohort included roughly 19 hyperthyroidism patients plus 17 patients who later progressed from hyperthyroidism to ophthalmopathy. In over 5 hyperthyroidism patients, the T-cell repertoires found in thyroid tissue were compared with those found in blood. Following sampling, methimazole starting at 30 mg daily was administered to hyperthyroidism patients, and high-dose intravenous methylprednisolone was administered to ophthalmopathy patients. For training and testing, the approximately 92 patients in the discovery cohort were randomly divided in a 7:3 ratio.

For repertoire sequencing, TCR beta CDR3 regions were amplified from RNA transcripts. A first-round RT-PCR used HTBI primers with the Qiagen OneStep RT-PCR kit, followed by a second-round multiplex PCR, size selection and purification. The libraries underwent paired-end sequencing with 100 bp reads on an Illumina HiSeq2000. As for the authors' bioinformatics: SOAPnuke was used to process the reads, throwing out any read that had adapters, had uncalled bases, had a mean Phred below 15, or lacked an exact constant-primer or identifier match. High-quality paired reads were merged with COPE v1.2.5. Each unique nucleotide sequence was defined as a clonotype, and clonotypes were aligned to IMGT TRB V, D and J references with MiTCR v1.1. Analysis was restricted to V-J combinations with a frequency above 0.0001, which covered 99% to 99.2% of repertoires. For each V-J combination, a TCR clonal expansion and chaos score was defined as F50 clonal expansion divided by the chaos observed in the TCRdist matrix. Features were reduced by Welch's t-statistics and random forest to approximately 13 V-J combinations, which fed a naive Bayes classifier. The Morisita-Horn index was used to measure how similar the thyroid and blood repertoires were. The public reads were run again by TCRdb, first through fastp at Q25 and then through MiXCR, and only productive beta chains were kept. Here each entry gathers all rows of one CDR3 protein and keeps the most common genes and DNA. These V and J calls rely on TCRdb rather than the paper's analysis. The sample table holds fewer than 600,000 distinct CDR3 sequences, of which approximately 15% were seen once. About 9.4% of the sample goes to the ten largest clones.

Turning to this clonotype: Its antigen is not yet known. No much larger clonotype is one base removed from it; base qualities were not supplied.

V sheds 4 bases and J sheds 13 bases, leaving 13 bases between their ends. The germline V gene specifies MNHEY as CDR1 and SVGEGT as CDR2. The CDR3 measures 11 amino acids from cysteine to phenylalanine. Only the CDR3 portion is preserved as DNA: 33 bases, with reading frame beginning at the first base. What the study reported, not specific to this receptor: No statistical method was used to predetermine the sample size, and group allocation was not hidden from the investigators. Most of the expanded thyroid clonotypes with a frequency above 0.001 were also detected in blood, and it was suggested that the thyroid immune response may be reflected by blood repertoires. Ophthalmopathy was separated from stable hyperthyroidism by the 13-signature model with about 89% sensitivity and about 81% specificity in cross-validation and with 80%/75% in the test set. In validation, the model predicted ophthalmopathy progression with 70.59% sensitivity and 72% to 80% specificity; more than ten predicted patients were CT-confirmed with GO in a median of approximately six months.

Ophthalmopathy patients were characterized by moderately to severely active disease, a Clinical Activity Score of at least 3, a NOSPECS grade of at least 4, and a disease duration under 3 months. Anyone with other autoimmune diseases, uncontrolled infections, pregnancy or lactation was excluded from the study. Diagnosis was based on clinical symptoms, serum thyroxine, TRAb, thyroid ultrasound and orbital computed tomography. PBMCs were isolated from about 9.1 ml of fresh peripheral blood by Ficoll-Paque density gradient centrifugation. Total RNA was extracted using Trizol reagent, and RNA quality was checked on an Agilent 2100 Bioanalyzer.

The V and J segments used are TRBV6-2 or TRBV6-3 and TRBJ1-1, with no confidently assigned D gene. The TCR sequence derives from a woman aged 25 to 39 with Graves' ophthalmopathy. Donor details come from another sample of the same person, matched by shared clones. The sequenced material came from blood. Here the CDR3 is given as CASSSTWRVFF. Here is the DNA: TGTGCCAGCAGTTCCACATGGCGGGTTTTCTTT.